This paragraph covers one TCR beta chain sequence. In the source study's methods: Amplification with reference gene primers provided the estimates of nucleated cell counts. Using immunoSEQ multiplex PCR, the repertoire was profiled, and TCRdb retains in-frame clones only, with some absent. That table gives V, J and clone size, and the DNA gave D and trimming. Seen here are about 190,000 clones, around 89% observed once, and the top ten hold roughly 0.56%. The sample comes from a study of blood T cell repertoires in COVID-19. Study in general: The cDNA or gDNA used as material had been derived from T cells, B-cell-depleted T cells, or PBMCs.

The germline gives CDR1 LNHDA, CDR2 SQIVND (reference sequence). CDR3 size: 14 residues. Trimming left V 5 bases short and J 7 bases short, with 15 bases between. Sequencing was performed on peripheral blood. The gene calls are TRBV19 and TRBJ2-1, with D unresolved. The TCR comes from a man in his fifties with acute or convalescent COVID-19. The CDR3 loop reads CASSPLLGTNEQFF. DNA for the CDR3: TGTGCCAGTAGTCCACTGCTAGGTACAAATGAGCAGTTCTTC.